This T cell receptor (beta chain) came from a study of T cell changes during pregnancy in multiple sclerosis. The CDR3 covers 14 residues. Trimming cost V 6 bases and J 6 bases; bases outside gene matches: 3. CDR1 and CDR2 from the germline V gene are MGHRA and YSYEKL. Sequencing used immunoSEQ multiplex PCR; TCRdb keeps in-frame clones, though not all of them. Altogether under 15,000 clones are present, about 95% being singletons, with the ten largest covering under 0.3%. Sample: CD4+ T cells from peripheral blood mononuclear cells, taken before pregnancy. V gene TRBV4-1 combines with J gene TRBJ2-3; TRBD2 matches at 13 bases. The TCR sequence derives from a female donor with multiple sclerosis, enrolled in a pregnancy study. The CDR3 sequence: CASRLAGGADTQYF. CDR3 nucleotide sequence: TGCGCCAGCAGACTAGCGGGGGGGGCGGATACGCAGTATTTT.